This T cell receptor beta chain stems from a study of shared clonotypes between healthy human individuals. Naive CD8 cells lacked CD45RO, underwent positive selection for CCR7 and left out terminally differentiated effector memory CD45RA+ cells. Libraries were prepared by immunoSEQ multiplex PCR; TCRdb keeps only in-frame clonotypes and omits some of them. The sample contains about 2 million clones, about 95% of which appear only once. The CDR3 extends over 15 amino acids. Germline V gene data show CDR1 as SGHVS and CDR2 as FQNEAQ. V shed 5 bases and J shed 2 bases, with 14 bases lying between them. The V and J genes are TRBV7-8 and TRBJ2-3, with D possibly being TRBD1 or TRBD2 (5 bases each). Sequenced material: naive CD8+ T cells sorted from blood. This TCR was sampled from a man between 18 and 35 years old in good health. CDR3 amino acids: CASSPRGAYTDTQYF. DNA of the CDR3: TGTGCCAGCAGCCCAAGAGGGGCCTACACAGATACGCAGTATTTT.